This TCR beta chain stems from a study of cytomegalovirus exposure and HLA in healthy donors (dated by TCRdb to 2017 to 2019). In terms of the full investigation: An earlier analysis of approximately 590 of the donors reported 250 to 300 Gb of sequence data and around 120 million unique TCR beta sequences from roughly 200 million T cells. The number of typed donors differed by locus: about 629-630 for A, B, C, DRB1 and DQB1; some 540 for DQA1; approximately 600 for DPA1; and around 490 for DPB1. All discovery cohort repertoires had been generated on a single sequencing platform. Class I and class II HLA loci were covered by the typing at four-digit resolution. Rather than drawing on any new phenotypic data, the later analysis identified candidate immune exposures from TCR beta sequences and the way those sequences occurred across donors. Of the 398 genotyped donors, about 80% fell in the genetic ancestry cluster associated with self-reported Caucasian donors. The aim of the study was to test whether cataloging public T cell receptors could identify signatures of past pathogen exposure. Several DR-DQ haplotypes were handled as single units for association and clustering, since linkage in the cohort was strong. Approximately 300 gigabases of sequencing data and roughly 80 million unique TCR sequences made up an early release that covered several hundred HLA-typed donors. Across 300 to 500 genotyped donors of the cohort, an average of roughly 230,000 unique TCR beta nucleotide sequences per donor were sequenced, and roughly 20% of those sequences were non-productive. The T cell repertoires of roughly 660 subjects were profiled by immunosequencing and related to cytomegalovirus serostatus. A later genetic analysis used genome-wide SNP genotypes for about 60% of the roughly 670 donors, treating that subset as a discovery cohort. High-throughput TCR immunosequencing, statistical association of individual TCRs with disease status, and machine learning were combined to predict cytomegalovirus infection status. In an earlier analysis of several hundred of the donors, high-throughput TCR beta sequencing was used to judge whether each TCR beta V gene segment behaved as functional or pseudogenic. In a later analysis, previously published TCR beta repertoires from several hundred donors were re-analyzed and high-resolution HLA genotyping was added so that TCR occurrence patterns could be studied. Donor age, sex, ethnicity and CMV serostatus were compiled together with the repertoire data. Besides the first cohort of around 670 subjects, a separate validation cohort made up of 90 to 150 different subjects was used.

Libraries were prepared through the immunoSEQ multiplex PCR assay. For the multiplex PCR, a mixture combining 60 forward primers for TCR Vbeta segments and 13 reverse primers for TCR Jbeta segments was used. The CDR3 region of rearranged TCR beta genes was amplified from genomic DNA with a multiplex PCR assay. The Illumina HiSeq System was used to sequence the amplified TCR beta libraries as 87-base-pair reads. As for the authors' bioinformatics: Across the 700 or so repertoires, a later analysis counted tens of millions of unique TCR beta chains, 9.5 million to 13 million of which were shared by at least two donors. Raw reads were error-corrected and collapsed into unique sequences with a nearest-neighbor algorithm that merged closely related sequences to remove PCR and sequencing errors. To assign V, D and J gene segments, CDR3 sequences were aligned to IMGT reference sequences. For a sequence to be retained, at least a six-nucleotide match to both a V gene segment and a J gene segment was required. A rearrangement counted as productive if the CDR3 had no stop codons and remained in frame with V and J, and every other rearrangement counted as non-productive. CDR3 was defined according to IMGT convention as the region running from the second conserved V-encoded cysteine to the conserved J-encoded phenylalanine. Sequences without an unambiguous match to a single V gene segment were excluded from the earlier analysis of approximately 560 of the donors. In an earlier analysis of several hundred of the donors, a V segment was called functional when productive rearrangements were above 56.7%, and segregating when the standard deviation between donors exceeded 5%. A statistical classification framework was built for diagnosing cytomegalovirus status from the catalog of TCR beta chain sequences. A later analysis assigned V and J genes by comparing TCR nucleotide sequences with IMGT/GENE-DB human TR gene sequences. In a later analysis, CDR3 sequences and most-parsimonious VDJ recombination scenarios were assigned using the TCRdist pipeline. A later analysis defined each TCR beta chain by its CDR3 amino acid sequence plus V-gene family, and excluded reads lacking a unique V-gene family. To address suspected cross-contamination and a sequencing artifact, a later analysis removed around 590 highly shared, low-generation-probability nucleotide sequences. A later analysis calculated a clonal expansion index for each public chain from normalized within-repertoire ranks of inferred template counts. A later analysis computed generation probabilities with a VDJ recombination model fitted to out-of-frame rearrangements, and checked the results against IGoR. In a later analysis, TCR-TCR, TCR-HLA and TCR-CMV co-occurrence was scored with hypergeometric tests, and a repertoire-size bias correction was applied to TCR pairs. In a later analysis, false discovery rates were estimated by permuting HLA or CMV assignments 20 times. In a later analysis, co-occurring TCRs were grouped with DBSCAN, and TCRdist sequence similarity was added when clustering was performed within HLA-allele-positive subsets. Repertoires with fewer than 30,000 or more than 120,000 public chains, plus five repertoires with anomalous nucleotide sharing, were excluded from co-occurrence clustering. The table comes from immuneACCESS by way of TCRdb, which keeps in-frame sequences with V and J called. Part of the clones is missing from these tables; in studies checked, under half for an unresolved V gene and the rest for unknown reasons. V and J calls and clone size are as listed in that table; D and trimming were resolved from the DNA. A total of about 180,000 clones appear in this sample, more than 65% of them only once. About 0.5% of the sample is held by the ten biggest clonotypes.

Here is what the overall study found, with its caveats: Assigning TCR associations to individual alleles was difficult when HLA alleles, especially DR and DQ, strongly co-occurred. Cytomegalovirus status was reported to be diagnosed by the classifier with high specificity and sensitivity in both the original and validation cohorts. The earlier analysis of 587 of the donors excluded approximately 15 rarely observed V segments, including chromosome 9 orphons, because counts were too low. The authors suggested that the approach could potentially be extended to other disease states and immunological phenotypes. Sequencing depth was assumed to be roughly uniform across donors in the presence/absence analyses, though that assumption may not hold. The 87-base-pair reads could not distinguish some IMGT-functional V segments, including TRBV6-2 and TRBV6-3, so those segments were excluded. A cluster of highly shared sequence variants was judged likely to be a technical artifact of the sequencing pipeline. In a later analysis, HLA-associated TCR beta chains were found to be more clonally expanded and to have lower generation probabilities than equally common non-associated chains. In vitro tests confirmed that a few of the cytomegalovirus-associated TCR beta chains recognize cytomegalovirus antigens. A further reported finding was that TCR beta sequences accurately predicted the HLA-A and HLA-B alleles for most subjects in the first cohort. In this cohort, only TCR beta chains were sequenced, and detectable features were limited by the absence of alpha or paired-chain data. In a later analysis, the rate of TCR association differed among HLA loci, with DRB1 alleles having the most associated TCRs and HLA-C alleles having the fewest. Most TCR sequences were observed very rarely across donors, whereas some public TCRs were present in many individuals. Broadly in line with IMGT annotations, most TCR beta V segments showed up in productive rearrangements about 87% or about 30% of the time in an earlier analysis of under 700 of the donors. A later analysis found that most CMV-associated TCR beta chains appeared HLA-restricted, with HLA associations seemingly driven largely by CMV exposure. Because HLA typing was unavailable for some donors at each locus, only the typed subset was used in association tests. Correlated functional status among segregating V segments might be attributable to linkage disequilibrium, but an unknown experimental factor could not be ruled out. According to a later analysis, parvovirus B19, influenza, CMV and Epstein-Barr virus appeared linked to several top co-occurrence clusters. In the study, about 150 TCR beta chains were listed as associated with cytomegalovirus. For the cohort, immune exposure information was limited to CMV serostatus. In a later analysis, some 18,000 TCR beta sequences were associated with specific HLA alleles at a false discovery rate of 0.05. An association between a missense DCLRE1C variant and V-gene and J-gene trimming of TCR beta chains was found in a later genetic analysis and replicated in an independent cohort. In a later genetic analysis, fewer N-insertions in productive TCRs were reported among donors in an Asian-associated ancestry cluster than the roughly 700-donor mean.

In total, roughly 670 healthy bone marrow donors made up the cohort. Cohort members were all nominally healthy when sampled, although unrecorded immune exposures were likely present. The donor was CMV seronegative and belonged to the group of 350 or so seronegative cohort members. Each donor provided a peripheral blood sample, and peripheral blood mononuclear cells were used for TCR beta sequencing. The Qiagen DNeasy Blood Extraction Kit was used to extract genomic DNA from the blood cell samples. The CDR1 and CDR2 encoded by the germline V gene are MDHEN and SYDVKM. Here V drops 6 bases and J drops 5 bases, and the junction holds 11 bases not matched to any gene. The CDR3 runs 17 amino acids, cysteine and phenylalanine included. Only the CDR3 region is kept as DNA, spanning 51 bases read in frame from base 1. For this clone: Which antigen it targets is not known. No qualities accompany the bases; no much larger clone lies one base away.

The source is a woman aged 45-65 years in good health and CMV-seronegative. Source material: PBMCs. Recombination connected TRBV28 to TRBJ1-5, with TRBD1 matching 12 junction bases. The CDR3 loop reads CASSSLGQGAGDQPQHF. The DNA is TGTGCCAGCAGCTCCTTGGGACAGGGGGCGGGGGATCAGCCCCAGCATTTT. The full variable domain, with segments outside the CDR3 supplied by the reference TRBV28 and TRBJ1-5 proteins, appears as DVKVTQSSRYLVKRTGEKVFLECVQDMDHENMFWYRQDPGLGLRLIYFSYDVKMKEKGDIPEGYSVSREKKERFSLILESASTNQTSMYLCASSSLGQGAGDQPQHFGDGTRLSIL.